This T cell receptor (beta chain) was obtained from a study of human T cells and chemical hapten exposure. Study observations and caveats: Unchanged with DPC sensitization were TCRs above 1 in 1000 frequency.

Time point denoted: patch test 1, 2 weeks after DPC sensitization. Treatment given: therapeutic diphenylcyclopropenone sensitization with weekly scalp DPC. Unfractionated whole blood was the source from which total RNA was extracted. A note on this clonotype: The antigen remains undetermined.

This CDR3 has 15 residues. Germline CDR1 and CDR2: SGHTA and FQGNSA. The V gene lost 0 bases and the J gene lost 1 base, with 9 bases spanning the gap. TCRdb analysed the RACE reads with MiXCR anew, one entry per CDR3 protein. The sample has some 15,000 distinct CDR3 sequences; roughly 15% are singletons. This receptor was identified in a woman in her thirties with alopecia areata. Some clones in this sample may be carry-over from other donors' samples. Sample: whole blood, taken in connection with sensitization to the hapten diphenylcyclopropenone (DPC). This chain links TRBV7-2 with TRBJ1-1; D is unclear. CDR3 loop: CASSLAGLTNTEAFF. In DNA form, the CDR3 reads TGTGCCAGCAGCTTAGCCGGGTTAACGAACACTGAAGCTTTCTTT.